This T cell receptor (beta chain) was profiled in a study of blood T cell repertoires in COVID-19. Study details: The United States, Italy and Spain supplied acute and convalescent COVID-19 samples. PBMCs, B-cell-depleted T cells, or T cells provided the cDNA or gDNA that made up the material.

This clone is a singleton in its sample. CDR1 is SGHTA, CDR2 FQGTGA, per germline. The V end was cut by 3 bases, the J end by 6 bases, with 15 bases between. The CDR3 is 14 residues long. In the study's own analysis: The assay estimated nucleated cells by amplifying reference gene primers. Libraries were prepared by immunoSEQ multiplex PCR; TCRdb keeps only in-frame clonotypes and omits some of them. That table is the source of V, J and clone size, and D and trimming were worked out from the DNA. Counted here are more than 150,000 clones, 94% occurring once; the ten biggest clones make up 0.76%. Sequencing input: peripheral blood. The sequence was obtained from a man aged 25-45 years with COVID-19, enrolled during active disease. The genes are TRBV7-3 and TRBJ2-7; D may be TRBD2 (7 bases). For the CDR3, the DNA is TGTGCCAGCAGCTTGGGGGGGCTAGCGACCGAGCAGTACTTC. The encoded protein is CASSLGGLATEQYF.